These T cell receptor beta chains were read from a single sample in a study of vaccination effects on CD4 cells after COVID-19. Profiled with immunoSEQ multiplex PCR; TCRdb holds only in-frame clones, not every one. The table has tens of thousands of clones, approximately 70% seen once; the top ten hold about a quarter. For these receptors, no antigen is known. The material was CD4+ T cells from PBMCs cultured with HCoV-OC43 spike peptides, obtained before COVID-19 vaccination. These receptor sequences come from a human donor who received a COVID-19 vaccine. The CDR3 runs from the conserved cysteine through the conserved F or W. A D gene is named only where the DNA matches it firmly. Size is stated for part of the rows, as once, few or many counts, or as a class when the clone is expanded.

D gene | CDR3 length | J gene | clone size | V gene | CDR3 DNA | CDR3 protein
. | 15 | TRBJ1-4 | . | TRBV4-1 | TGCGCCAGCAGCCCTCGAGGACAGACTAATGAAAAACTGTTTTTT | CASSPRGQTNEKLFF
. | 16 | TRBJ1-5 | . | TRBV5-6 | TGTGCCAGCAGCCTAACTCTCGGGGCAGGAAGTCAGCCCCAGCATTTT | CASSLTLGAGSQPQHF
. | 19 | TRBJ2-4 | . | TRBV7-9 | TGTGCCAGCAGCCCATCGAGGGCTGGGGACCGTTTAGCCAAAAACATTCAGTACTTC | CASSPSRAGDRLAKNIQYF
TRBD2 | 17 | TRBJ2-4 | . | TRBV16 | TGTGCCAGCAGCCAATACACTAGCGGGAGGGCCGGAAACATTCAGTACTTC | CASSQYTSGRAGNIQYF
. | 12 | TRBJ1-3 | . | TRBV29-1 | TGCAGCGTTGGAGGAACTGGAAACACCATATATTTT | CSVGGTGNTIYF
TRBD2 | 14 | TRBJ2-5 | . | TRBV27 | TGTGCCAGCAGTTTGTTGGGACTAGGGGAGACCCAGTACTTC | CASSLLGLGETQYF
. | 16 | TRBJ1-6 | . | TRBV10-3 | TGTGCCATCAGGGATCCCTTGCGGGGAAGGGGATCACCCCTCCACTTT | CAIRDPLRGRGSPLHF
. | 14 | TRBJ2-2 | . | TRBV5-1 | TGCGCCAGCAGGATAGCGCGGGGCACCGGGGAGCTGTTTTTT | CASRIARGTGELFF
. | 14 | TRBJ1-1 | . | TRBV18 | TGTGCCAGCTCACCTGGGCAGTTGAACACTGAAGCTTTCTTT | CASSPGQLNTEAFF
TRBD1 | 15 | TRBJ2-2 | once | TRBV2 | TGTGCCAGCTCCGTACCGGGACAGGGGACCGGGGAGCTGTTTTTT | CASSVPGQGTGELFF
. | 17 | TRBJ2-1 | . | TRBV7-3 | TGTGCCAGCAGCTCCCGCCCGGGACAAAGCTCCTACAATGAGCAGTTCTTC | CASSSRPGQSSYNEQFF
. | 13 | TRBJ1-2 | few | TRBV9 | TGTGCCAGCAGCGTAGCCGTCCAGGATGGCTACACCTTC | CASSVAVQDGYTF
TRBD1 | 14 | TRBJ1-1 | few | TRBV7-3 | TGTGCCAGCAGCCCAGGACAGGGTCGAAGTGAAGCTTTCTTT | CASSPGQGRSEAFF
. | 15 | TRBJ1-1 | once | TRBV4-2 | TGTGCCAGCAGCCAAGATTGGGGGGCGGGAACTGAAGCTTTCTTT | CASSQDWGAGTEAFF
. | 14 | TRBJ2-3 | few | TRBV7-2 | TGTGCCAGCAGCTTAGGAGGACGCACAGATACGCAGTATTTT | CASSLGGRTDTQYF
. | 15 | TRBJ2-1 | . | TRBV6-5 | TGTGCCAGCAGTCACAATTTCCCCAAGGACAATGAGCAGTTCTTC | CASSHNFPKDNEQFF
. | 14 | TRBJ2-1 | . | TRBV10-3 | TGTGCCATCAGTGAGGGGGGCTCCTACAATGAGCAGTTCTTC | CAISEGGSYNEQFF
. | 12 | TRBJ1-2 | . | TRBV24-1 | TGTGCCACAGAACTCCCCAACTATGGCTACACCTTC | CATELPNYGYTF
. | 15 | TRBJ1-2 | . | TRBV5-6 | TGTGCCAGCAGCTGGGGAGCAACCGAGACCTATGGCTACACCTTC | CASSWGATETYGYTF
. | 15 | TRBJ2-2 | . | TRBV14 | TGTGCCAGCAGTCCCTCCGGGGGTCACACCGGGGAGCTGTTTTTT | CASSPSGGHTGELFF
TRBD1 | 16 | TRBJ1-1 | . | TRBV20-1 | TGCAGTGCTAGTTTATTTGCCGGGACAGGGGTCACTGAAGCTTTCTTT | CSASLFAGTGVTEAFF
. | 13 | TRBJ1-1 | few | TRBV4-1 | TGCGCCAGCAGCCCACGTGGGGAGAGTGAAGCTTTCTTT | CASSPRGESEAFF
. | 16 | TRBJ1-2 | few | TRBV5-1 | TGCGCCAGCAGCTTGTCATGGCAGGGAAGGTCCTATGGCTACACCTTC | CASSLSWQGRSYGYTF
TRBD1 | 15 | TRBJ1-2 | . | TRBV28 | TGTGCCAGCAGTTTATTTGGACAGGGGGCGGCCGGCTACACCTTC | CASSLFGQGAAGYTF
TRBD2 | 20 | TRBJ2-1 | . | TRBV28 | TGTGCCAGCAGTTTATGGTCACTAGCGGGAGGCCCCAGCTCCTACAATGAGCAGTTCTTC | CASSLWSLAGGPSSYNEQFF
. | 13 | TRBJ2-3 | . | TRBV9 | TGTGCCAGCAGCGTAGTGCACACAGATACGCAGTATTTT | CASSVVHTDTQYF
. | 15 | TRBJ2-2 | once | TRBV9 | TGTGCCAGCAGCGTAGGACGGTCGAACACCGGGGAGCTGTTTTTT | CASSVGRSNTGELFF
. | 13 | TRBJ1-1 | . | TRBV2 | TGTGCCAGCAGCGGACAGAAGAACACTGAAGCTTTCTTT | CASSGQKNTEAFF
. | 14 | TRBJ1-1 | . | TRBV6-2/TRBV6-3 | TGTGCCAGCAGCAGGGGTGGTTGGAACACTGAAGCTTTCTTT | CASSRGGWNTEAFF
. | 19 | TRBJ2-7 | once | TRBV7-8 | TGTGCCAGCAGCTTAGGATTAATGATGGATGGAACTAGCTCCTACGAGCAGTACTTC | CASSLGLMMDGTSSYEQYF
. | 15 | TRBJ2-5 | . | TRBV19 | TGTGCCAGTAGTATAGTTGGGCAGACCCAAGAGACCCAGTACTTC | CASSIVGQTQETQYF
TRBD1 | 16 | TRBJ2-2 | . | TRBV28 | TGTGCCAGCAGTCCTAACAGGGGGCTTTACACCGGGGAGCTGTTTTTT | CASSPNRGLYTGELFF
TRBD1 | 15 | TRBJ2-2 | few | TRBV9 | TGTGCCAGCAGCGCTGGGACAGGGAACACCGGGGAGCTGTTTTTT | CASSAGTGNTGELFF
. | 14 | TRBJ2-1 | . | TRBV28 | TGTGCCAGCAGTTTGGCGGGGAGATACAATGAGCAGTTCTTC | CASSLAGRYNEQFF
. | 16 | TRBJ2-3 | . | TRBV7-2 | TGTGCCAGCACCTGGGAGGGGGGCGCTAGCACAGATACGCAGTATTTT | CASTWEGGASTDTQYF
TRBD1 | 14 | TRBJ2-2 | few | TRBV5-1 | TGCGCCAGCAGCTATCAGGGGGCCACCGGGGAGCTGTTTTTT | CASSYQGATGELFF
. | 12 | TRBJ1-2 | . | TRBV3-1/TRBV3-2 | TGTGCCAGCAGCCAGGTTACCTATGGCTACACCTTC | CASSQVTYGYTF
. | 14 | TRBJ2-5 | . | TRBV9 | TGTGCCAGCAGCGCTGGAGGAGGGGGTGAGACCCAGTACTTC | CASSAGGGGETQYF
. | 13 | TRBJ1-5 | . | TRBV28 | TGTGCCAGCAGCGATCAGCTAGGTAGGCCCCAGCATTTT | CASSDQLGRPQHF
. | 16 | TRBJ2-3 | . | TRBV5-5 | TGTGCCAGCAGCGCGGGCCCCGGAGGCCGGTCGGATACGCAGTATTTT | CASSAGPGGRSDTQYF
. | 12 | TRBJ2-5 | . | TRBV15 | TGTGCCACCAGCAGAGGCCCCGAGACCCAGTACTTC | CATSRGPETQYF
TRBD1 | 14 | TRBJ1-1 | once | TRBV9 | TGTGCCAGCACCCCCCCCGGGACAGGGGTTGGAGCTTTCTTT | CASTPPGTGVGAFF
. | 16 | TRBJ2-2 | few | TRBV27 | TGTGCCAGCAGTTTAAGGGCAGGGGTAAGGACCGGGGAGCTGTTTTTT | CASSLRAGVRTGELFF
. | 16 | TRBJ1-1 | . | TRBV6-4 | TGTGCCAGCAGAGCTAGCCCCGGGACACTGAACACTGAAGCTTTCTTT | CASRASPGTLNTEAFF
. | 11 | TRBJ1-1 | . | TRBV20-1 | TGCAGTGCTCGAGGGGCCCTTGAAGCTTTCTTT | CSARGALEAFF
. | 12 | TRBJ1-1 | few | TRBV6-5 | TGTGCCAGCAGGCGTATGAACACTGAAGCTTTCTTT | CASRRMNTEAFF
. | 13 | TRBJ2-7 | . | TRBV2 | TGTGCCAGCAGGGTCGACAGCTCCTACGAGCAGTACTTC | CASRVDSSYEQYF
TRBD2 | 15 | TRBJ2-5 | . | TRBV9 | TGTGCCAGCAGCGTACTAGCGGGGGCCCAAGAGACCCAGTACTTC | CASSVLAGAQETQYF
TRBD1 | 16 | TRBJ1-1 | once | TRBV3-1/TRBV3-2 | TGTGCCAGCAGCCAAGGTGGAGGGGGCTTAGGTCGTGGAGCTTTCTTT | CASSQGGGGLGRGAFF
. | 12 | TRBJ2-3 | . | TRBV19 | TGTGCCAGTAGTACTGACAGGAGGGCGCAGTATTTT | CASSTDRRAQYF
TRBD1 | 13 | TRBJ1-2 | . | TRBV28 | TGTGCCAGCAGTTTTAGGGACAGCTATGGCTACACCTTC | CASSFRDSYGYTF
. | 14 | TRBJ1-5 | . | TRBV19 | TGTGCCAGTAGTATCGCCTTGAACAGCCAGCCCCAGCATTTT | CASSIALNSQPQHF
TRBD1 | 14 | TRBJ1-3 | . | TRBV6-6 | TGTGCCAGCAGTTGGGACAGCTCTGGAAACACCATATATTTT | CASSWDSSGNTIYF
. | 16 | TRBJ1-5 | . | TRBV10-3 | TGTGCCATCAGTGAGTCCGGAACATTAAGCAATCAGCCCCAGCATTTT | CAISESGTLSNQPQHF
. | 12 | TRBJ2-3 | few | TRBV5-5 | TGTGCCAGCAGCACCGGCACAGATACGCAGTATTTT | CASSTGTDTQYF
. | 10 | TRBJ1-2 | . | TRBV28 | TGTGCCACCAGGCTCTATGGCTACACCTTC | CATRLYGYTF
TRBD1 | 17 | TRBJ1-1 | . | TRBV5-5 | TGTGCCAGCAGCCAACATCGACAGGGTAGCGGGTCGACTGAAGCTTTCTTT | CASSQHRQGSGSTEAFF
. | 16 | TRBJ1-1 | . | TRBV7-2 | TGTGCCAGCAGCTCAATCTCATACGGGGGGAACACTGAAGCTTTCTTT | CASSSISYGGNTEAFF
TRBD1 | 11 | TRBJ1-2 | . | TRBV20-1 | TGCAGCGGGACAGGGGCTAGTGGCTACACCTTC | CSGTGASGYTF